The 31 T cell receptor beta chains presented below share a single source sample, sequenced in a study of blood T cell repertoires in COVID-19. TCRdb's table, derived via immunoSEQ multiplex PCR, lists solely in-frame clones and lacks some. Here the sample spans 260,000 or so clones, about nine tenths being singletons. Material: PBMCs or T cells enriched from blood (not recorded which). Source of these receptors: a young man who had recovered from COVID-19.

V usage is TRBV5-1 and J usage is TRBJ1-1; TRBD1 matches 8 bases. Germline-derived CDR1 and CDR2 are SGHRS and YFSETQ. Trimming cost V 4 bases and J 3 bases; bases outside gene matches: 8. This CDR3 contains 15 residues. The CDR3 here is CASSLDRGTYTEAFF. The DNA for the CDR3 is TGCGCCAGCAGCCTTGACAGGGGAACCTACACTGAAGCTTTCTTT.

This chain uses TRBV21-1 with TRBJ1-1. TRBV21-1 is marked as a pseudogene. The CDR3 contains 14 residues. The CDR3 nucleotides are TGTGCCAGCAGCGTGGTAAAATGGAGCACTGAAGCTTTCTTT. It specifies CASSVVKWSTEAFF.

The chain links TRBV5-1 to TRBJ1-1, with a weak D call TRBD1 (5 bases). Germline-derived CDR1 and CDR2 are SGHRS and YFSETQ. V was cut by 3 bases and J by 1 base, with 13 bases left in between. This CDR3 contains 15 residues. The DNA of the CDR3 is TGCGCCAGCAGCTCAAGGGGCGAGGCGAACACTGAAGCTTTCTTT. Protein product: CASSSRGEANTEAFF.

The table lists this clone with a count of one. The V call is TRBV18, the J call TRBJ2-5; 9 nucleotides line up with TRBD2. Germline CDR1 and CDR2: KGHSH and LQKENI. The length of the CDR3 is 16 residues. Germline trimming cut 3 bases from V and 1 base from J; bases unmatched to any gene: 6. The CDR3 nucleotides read TGTGCCAGCTCACCCGGAGGGACTAGCCGCCAAGAGACCCAGTACTTC. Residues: CASSPGGTSRQETQYF.

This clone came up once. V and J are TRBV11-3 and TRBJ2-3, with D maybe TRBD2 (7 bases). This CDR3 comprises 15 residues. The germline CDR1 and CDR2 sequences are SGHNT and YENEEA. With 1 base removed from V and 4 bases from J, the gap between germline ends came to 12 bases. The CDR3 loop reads CASSLVAGAADTQYF. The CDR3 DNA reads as TGTGCCAGCAGCTTAGTGGCGGGGGCGGCAGATACGCAGTATTTT.

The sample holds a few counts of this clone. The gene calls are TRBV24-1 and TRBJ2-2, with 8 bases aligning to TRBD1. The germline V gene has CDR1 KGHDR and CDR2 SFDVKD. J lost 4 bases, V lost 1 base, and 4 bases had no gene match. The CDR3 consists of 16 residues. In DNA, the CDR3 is TGTGCCACCAGTGATTTTCTACAGGGGGGCACCGGGGAGCTGTTTTTT. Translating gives CATSDFLQGGTGELFF.

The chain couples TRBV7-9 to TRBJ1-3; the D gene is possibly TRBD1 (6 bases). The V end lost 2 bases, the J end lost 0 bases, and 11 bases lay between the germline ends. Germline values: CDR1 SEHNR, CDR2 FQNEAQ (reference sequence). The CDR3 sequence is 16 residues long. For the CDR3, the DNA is TGTGCCAGCAGCTTAACAGGGTATTCCTCTGGAAACACCATATATTTT. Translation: CASSLTGYSSGNTIYF.

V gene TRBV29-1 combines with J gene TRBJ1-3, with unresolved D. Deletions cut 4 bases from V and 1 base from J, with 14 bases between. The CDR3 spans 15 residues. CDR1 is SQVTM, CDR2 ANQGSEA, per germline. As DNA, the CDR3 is TGCAGCGTTGTTGAGGGCGCATCATCTGGAAACACCATATATTTT. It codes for CSVVEGASSGNTIYF.

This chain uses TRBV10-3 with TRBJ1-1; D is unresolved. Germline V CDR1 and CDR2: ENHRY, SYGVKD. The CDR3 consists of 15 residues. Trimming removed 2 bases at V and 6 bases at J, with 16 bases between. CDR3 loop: CAISERGPSSAEAFF. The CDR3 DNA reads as TGTGCCATCAGTGAGCGCGGCCCCTCAAGCGCTGAAGCTTTCTTT.

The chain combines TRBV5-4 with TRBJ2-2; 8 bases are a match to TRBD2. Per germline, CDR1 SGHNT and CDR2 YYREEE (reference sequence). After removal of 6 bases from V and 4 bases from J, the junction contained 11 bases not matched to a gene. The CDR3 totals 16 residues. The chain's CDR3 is CASTQTGGRATGELFF. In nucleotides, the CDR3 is TGTGCCAGCACCCAGACGGGGGGGCGGGCCACCGGGGAGCTGTTTTTT.

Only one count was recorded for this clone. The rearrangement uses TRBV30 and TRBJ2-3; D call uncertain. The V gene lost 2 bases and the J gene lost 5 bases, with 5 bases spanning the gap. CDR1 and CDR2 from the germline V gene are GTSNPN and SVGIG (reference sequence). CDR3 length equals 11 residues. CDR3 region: CAWSPGDTQYF. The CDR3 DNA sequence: TGTGCCTGGAGTCCCGGAGATACGCAGTATTTT.

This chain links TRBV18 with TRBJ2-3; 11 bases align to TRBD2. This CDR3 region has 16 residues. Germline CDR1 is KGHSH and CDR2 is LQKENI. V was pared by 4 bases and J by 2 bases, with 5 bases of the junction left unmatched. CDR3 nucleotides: TGTGCCAGCTCACTCTCTAGCGGGAGGATCACAGATACGCAGTATTTT. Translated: CASSLSSGRITDTQYF.

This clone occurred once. The CDR3 DNA is TGTGCCAGTAGTATAGCGGCTAGCGGGAGCTTGGTCACAGATACGCAGTATTTT. This translates into CASSIAASGSLVTDTQYF. The chain is built from TRBV19 and TRBJ2-3, with 10 bases lining up with TRBD2. CDR3 length: 18 residues. Germline CDR1 LNHDA, CDR2 SQIVND (reference sequence). V lost 1 base, J lost 2 bases, and 9 bases stayed unmatched.

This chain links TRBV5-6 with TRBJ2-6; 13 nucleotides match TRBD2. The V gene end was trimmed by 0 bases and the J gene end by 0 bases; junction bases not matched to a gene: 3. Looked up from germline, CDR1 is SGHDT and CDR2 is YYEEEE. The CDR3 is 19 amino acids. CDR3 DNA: TGTGCCAGCAGCTTGGGACTAGCGGGAGGTGACTCTGGGGCCAACGTCCTGACTTTC. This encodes CASSLGLAGGDSGANVLTF.

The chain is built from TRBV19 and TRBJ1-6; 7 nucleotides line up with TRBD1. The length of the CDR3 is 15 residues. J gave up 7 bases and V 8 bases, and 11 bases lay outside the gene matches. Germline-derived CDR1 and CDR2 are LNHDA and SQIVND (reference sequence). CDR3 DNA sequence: TGTGCCAGTTCAAAGGTGGGACAGTCAAATTCACCCCTCCACTTT. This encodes CASSKVGQSNSPLHF.

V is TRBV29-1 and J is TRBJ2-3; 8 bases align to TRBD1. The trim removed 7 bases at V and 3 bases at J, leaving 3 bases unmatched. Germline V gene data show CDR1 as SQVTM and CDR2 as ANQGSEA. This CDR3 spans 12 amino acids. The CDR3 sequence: CSGRTGTDTQYF. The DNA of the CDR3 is TGCAGCGGCCGGACAGGGACAGATACGCAGTATTTT.

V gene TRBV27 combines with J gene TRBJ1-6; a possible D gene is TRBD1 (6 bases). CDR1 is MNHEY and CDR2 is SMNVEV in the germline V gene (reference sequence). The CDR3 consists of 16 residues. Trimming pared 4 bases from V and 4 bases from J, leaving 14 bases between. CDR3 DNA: TGTGCCAGCAGTTCATACACAGGGTCGTATAATTCACCCCTCCACTTT. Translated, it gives CASSSYTGSYNSPLHF.

This CDR3 is CASSGGEGSGRPREQYF. CDR3 coding DNA: TGTGCCAGCAGCGGCGGGGAAGGTTCCGGGAGGCCCAGGGAGCAGTACTTC. The chain recombines TRBV9 with TRBJ2-7, with 7 bases matching TRBD2. V was pared by 3 bases and J by 7 bases, with 19 bases of the junction left unmatched. This CDR3 comprises 17 residues. CDR1 is SGDLS, CDR2 YYNGEE, per germline.

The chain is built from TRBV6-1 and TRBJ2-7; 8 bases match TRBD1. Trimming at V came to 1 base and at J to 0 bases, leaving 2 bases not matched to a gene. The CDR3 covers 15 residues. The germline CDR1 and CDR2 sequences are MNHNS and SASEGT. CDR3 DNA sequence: TGTGCCAGCAGTGAAGTAACAGGGGGCTCCTACGAGCAGTACTTC. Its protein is CASSEVTGGSYEQYF.

The CDR3 sequence: CASSEWGPDTEAFF. The CDR3 nucleotides are TGCGCCAGCAGTGAGTGGGGGCCTGACACTGAAGCTTTCTTT. The V call is TRBV10-2, the J call TRBJ1-1; D may be TRBD1 (6 bases). This CDR3 has 14 amino acids. The V and J ends lost 1 base and 3 bases respectively, with 9 bases between them. From germline, CDR1 is WSHSY and CDR2 SAAADI.

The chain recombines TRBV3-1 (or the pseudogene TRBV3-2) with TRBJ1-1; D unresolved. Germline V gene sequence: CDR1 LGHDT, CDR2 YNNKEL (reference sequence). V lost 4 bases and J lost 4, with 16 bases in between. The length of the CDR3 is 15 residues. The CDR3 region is CASSLTFSRGTEAFF. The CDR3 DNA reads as TGTGCCAGCAGCCTCACCTTCTCGCGGGGCACTGAAGCTTTCTTT.

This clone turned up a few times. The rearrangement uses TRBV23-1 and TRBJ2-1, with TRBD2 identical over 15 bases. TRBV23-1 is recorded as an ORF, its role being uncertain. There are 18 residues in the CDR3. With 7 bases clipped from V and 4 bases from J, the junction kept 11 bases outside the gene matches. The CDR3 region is CASTPGLAGGCGYNEQFF. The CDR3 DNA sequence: TGCGCCAGCACACCGGGACTAGCGGGAGGTTGTGGATACAATGAGCAGTTCTTC.

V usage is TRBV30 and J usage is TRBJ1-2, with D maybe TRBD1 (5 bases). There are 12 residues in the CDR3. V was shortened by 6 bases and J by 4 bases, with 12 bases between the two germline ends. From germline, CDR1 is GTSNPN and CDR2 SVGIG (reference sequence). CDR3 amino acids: CACTLGAYGYTF. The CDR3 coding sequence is TGTGCCTGCACCCTAGGGGCCTATGGCTACACCTTC.

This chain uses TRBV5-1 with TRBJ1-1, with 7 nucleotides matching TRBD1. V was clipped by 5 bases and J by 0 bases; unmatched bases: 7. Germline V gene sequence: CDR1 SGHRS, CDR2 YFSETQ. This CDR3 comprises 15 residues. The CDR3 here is CASSDRQGMNTEAFF. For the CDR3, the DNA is TGCGCCAGCAGTGATAGACAGGGCATGAACACTGAAGCTTTCTTT.

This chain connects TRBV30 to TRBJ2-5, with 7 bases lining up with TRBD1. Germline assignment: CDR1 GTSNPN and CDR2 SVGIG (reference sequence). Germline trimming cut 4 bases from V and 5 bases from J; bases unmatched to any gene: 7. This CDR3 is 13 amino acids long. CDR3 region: CAWTNRGPETQYF. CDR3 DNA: TGTGCCTGGACTAATAGGGGGCCCGAGACCCAGTACTTC.

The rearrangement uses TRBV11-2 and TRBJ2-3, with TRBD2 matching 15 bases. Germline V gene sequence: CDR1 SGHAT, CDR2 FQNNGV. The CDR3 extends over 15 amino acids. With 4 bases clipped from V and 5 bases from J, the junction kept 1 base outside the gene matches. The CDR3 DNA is TGTGCCAGCAGCTGGGGACTAGCGGGAGGAGATACGCAGTATTTT. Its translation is CASSWGLAGGDTQYF.

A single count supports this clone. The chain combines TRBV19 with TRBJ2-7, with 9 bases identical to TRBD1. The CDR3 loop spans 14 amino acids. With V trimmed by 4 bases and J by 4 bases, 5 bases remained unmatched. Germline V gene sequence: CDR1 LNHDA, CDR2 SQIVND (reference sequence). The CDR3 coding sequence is TGTGCCAGTAGTAGGGTCGGACAGGGGTACGAGCAGTACTTC. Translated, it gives CASSRVGQGYEQYF. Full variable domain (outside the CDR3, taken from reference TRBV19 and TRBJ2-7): DGGITQSPKYLFRKEGQNVTLSCEQNLNHDAMYWYRQDPGQGLRLIYYSQIVNDFQKGDIAEGYSVSREKKESFPLTVTSAQKNPTAFYLCASSRVGQGYEQYFGPGTRLTVT.

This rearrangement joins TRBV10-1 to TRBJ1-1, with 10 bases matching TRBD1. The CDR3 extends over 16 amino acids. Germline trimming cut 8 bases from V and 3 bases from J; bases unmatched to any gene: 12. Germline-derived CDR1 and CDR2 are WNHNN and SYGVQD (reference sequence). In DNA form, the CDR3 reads TGCGCCAGCCCGGACAGGGGGTTACGACGGGACACTGAAGCTTTCTTT. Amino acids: CASPDRGLRRDTEAFF.

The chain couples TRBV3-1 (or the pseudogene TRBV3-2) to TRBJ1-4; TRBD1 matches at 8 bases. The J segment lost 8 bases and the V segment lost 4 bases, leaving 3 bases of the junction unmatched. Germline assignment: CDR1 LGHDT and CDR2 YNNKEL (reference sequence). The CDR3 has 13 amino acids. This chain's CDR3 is CASSPWDREKLFF. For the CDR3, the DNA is TGTGCCAGCAGCCCTTGGGACAGGGAAAAACTGTTTTTT.

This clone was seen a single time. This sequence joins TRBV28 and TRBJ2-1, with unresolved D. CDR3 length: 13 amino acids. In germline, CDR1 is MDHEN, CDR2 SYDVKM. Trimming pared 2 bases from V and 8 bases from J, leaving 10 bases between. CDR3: CASSLDSEYEQFF. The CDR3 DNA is TGTGCCAGCAGTTTAGACTCCGAATATGAGCAGTTCTTC. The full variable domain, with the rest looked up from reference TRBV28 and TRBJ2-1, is DVKVTQSSRYLVKRTGEKVFLECVQDMDHENMFWYRQDPGLGLRLIYFSYDVKMKEKGDIPEGYSVSREKKERFSLILESASTNQTSMYLCASSLDSEYEQFFGPGTRLTVL.

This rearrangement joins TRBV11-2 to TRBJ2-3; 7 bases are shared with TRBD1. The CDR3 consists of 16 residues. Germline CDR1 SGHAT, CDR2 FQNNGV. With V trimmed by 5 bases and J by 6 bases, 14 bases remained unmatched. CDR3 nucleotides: TGTGCCAGCAGCACCGTAGACAGGGCTCCTCGGGATACGCAGTATTTT. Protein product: CASSTVDRAPRDTQYF.